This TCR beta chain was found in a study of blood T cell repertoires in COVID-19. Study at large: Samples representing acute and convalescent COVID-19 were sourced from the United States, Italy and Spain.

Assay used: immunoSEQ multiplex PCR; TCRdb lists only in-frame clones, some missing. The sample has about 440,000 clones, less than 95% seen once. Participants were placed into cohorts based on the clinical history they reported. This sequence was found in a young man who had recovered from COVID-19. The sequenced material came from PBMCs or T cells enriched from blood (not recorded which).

The CDR3 region is CASSPDISGYTF. The DNA of the CDR3 is TGTGCCAGCAGCCCGGACATCTCTGGCTACACCTTC. The rearrangement uses TRBV11-2 and TRBJ1-2; D may be TRBD1 (5 bases). Trimming shortened V by 5 bases and J by 7 bases, and 11 bases separated the two germline ends. The CDR3 extends over 12 amino acids. Germline CDR1 reads SGHAT; CDR2 reads FQNNGV.